One sample yielded the 7 T cell receptor beta chains listed below, sequenced in a study of T cells in tuberculosis. Assay: immunoSEQ multiplex PCR; the TCRdb copy retains only in-frame clones and omits some. Of around 49,000 clones in the sample, about 95% were seen once. Time point of the sample: new active TB diagnosis, blood taken before or within 7 days of starting treatment. The source was PBMCs, collected at tuberculosis diagnosis. The receptors were gathered from an adult with tuberculosis.

The genes are TRBV5-6 and TRBJ2-1; D is unclear. Germline CDR1 and CDR2: SGHDT and YYEEEE. This CDR3 comprises 15 residues. V gave up 1 base and J gave up 8 bases, with 16 bases separating them. The CDR3 DNA reads TGTGCCAGCAGCTTGTTCCGGTCTCCTGGGCATGAGCAGTTCTTC. This codes for CASSLFRSPGHEQFF.

The rearrangement links TRBV19 to TRBJ1-1; 9 bases map to TRBD1. Germline-derived CDR1 and CDR2 are LNHDA and SQIVND (reference sequence). The CDR3 totals 15 residues. With V trimmed by 4 bases and J by 4 bases, 7 bases remained unmatched. In DNA form, the CDR3 reads TGTGCCAGTAGTAGGACAGGGGAGTTGGGCACTGAAGCTTTCTTT. The encoded protein is CASSRTGELGTEAFF.

This clone was counted a few times. This rearrangement joins TRBV5-1 to TRBJ2-1; D gene ambiguous. The V gene's germline CDR1 is SGHRS and CDR2 YFSETQ. With 4 bases removed from V and 4 bases from J, the gap between germline ends came to 3 bases. There are 11 residues in the CDR3. This CDR3 reads CASSLYNEQFF. CDR3 nucleotide sequence: TGCGCCAGCAGCCTTTACAATGAGCAGTTCTTC.

The gene calls are TRBV10-1 and TRBJ2-5; D gene unclear. The CDR3 extends over 13 amino acids. V dropped 0 bases and J dropped 5 bases, with 7 bases sitting between them. Per germline, CDR1 WNHNN and CDR2 SYGVQD (reference sequence). The CDR3 reads CASSESSRETQYF. The CDR3 nucleotides are TGCGCCAGCAGTGAGTCCTCGCGGGAGACCCAGTACTTC.

The V call is TRBV4-2, the J call TRBJ1-3; perhaps TRBD1 as D (5 bases). CDR3 length: 16 residues. Germline CDR1 and CDR2: LGHNA and YNFKEQ. V was clipped by 4 bases and J by 0 bases, with 13 bases between them. CDR3 loop: CASSPFQGSSGNTIYF. DNA of the CDR3: TGTGCCAGCAGCCCGTTCCAGGGATCCTCTGGAAACACCATATATTTT.

This clone has a single count. The chain has TRBV2 and TRBJ1-2; D may be TRBD1 (6 bases). V gave up 8 bases and J gave up 6 bases, with 19 bases separating them. This CDR3 region has 14 residues. The germline V gene has CDR1 SNHLY and CDR2 FYNNEI. DNA of the CDR3: TGTGCCAGCTTCCTCCCGGGACAACCAAATGGCTACACCTTC. This encodes CASFLPGQPNGYTF.

The chain carries TRBV6-5 and TRBJ2-3; TRBD2 aligns across 10 bases. The CDR3 spans 14 residues. Germline V gives CDR1 MNHEY, CDR2 SVGAGI. The junction had 8 bases not matched to a gene; V was cut back by 7 bases and J by 7 bases. The CDR3 bases are TGTGCCAGCACCCCTAGCGGGAGTCGATATACGCAGTATTTT. Translated: CASTPSGSRYTQYF.